Below, 6 T cell receptor beta chains from the same sample are listed, as sequenced in a study of long-term antiretroviral therapy in people with HIV. Researchers report immunoSEQ v3.0 was run at survey level. TCRdb's copy holds only in-frame clones and misses some; the assay was immunoSEQ multiplex PCR. The repertoire has tens of thousands of clones, over 90% of them found once; the top ten carry more than 5.5%. This specimen consisted of unsorted PBMCs, obtained 4.4 years after starting antiretroviral therapy. The receptors derive from a woman aged 45 to 65 with HIV.

The V call is TRBV27, the J call TRBJ2-7; the D is unclear. From germline, CDR1 is MNHEY and CDR2 SMNVEV (reference sequence). The CDR3 has 16 amino acids. Trimming left V 4 bases short and J 3 bases short, with 19 bases between. The CDR3 protein is CASSSPPGPPGYEQYF. The CDR3 DNA reads as TGTGCCAGCAGTTCCCCCCCCGGGCCCCCAGGCTACGAGCAGTACTTC.

This rearrangement joins TRBV30 to TRBJ2-3; either TRBD1 or TRBD2 may supply D (5 bases each). This CDR3 has 13 amino acids. In germline, CDR1 is GTSNPN, CDR2 SVGIG (reference sequence). V was trimmed by 0 bases and J by 4 bases, leaving 8 bases between them. The CDR3 region has the DNA TGTGCCTGGAGTGTAAGAGGGGCAGATACGCAGTATTTT. It specifies CAWSVRGADTQYF. Full variable domain (missing parts from reference TRBV30 and TRBJ2-3): SQTIHQWPATLVQPVGSPLSLECTVEGTSNPNLYWYRQAAGRGLQLLFYSVGIGQISSEVPQNLSASRPQDRQFILSSKKLLLSDSGFYLCAWSVRGADTQYFGPGTRLTVL.

This clone was observed a single time. The J gene is TRBJ1-6, the V gene TRBV7-8; D not resolved. Germline V gene lookup returns CDR1 SGHVS and CDR2 FQNEAQ. The CDR3 totals 13 residues. Deletions cut 2 bases from V and 8 bases from J, with 7 bases between. CDR3 amino acids: CASSLIRDSPLHF. The CDR3 nucleotides are TGTGCCAGCAGCTTAATTCGGGATTCACCCCTCCACTTT.

The chain carries TRBV5-4 and TRBJ1-1, with 8 bases lining up with TRBD1. Germline CDR1 is SGHNT and CDR2 is YYREEE (reference sequence). The CDR3 length is 15 residues. The V and J ends lost 0 bases and 1 base, in that order; junction bases with no gene match: 2. The CDR3 sequence is CASSLVTGGNTEAFF. Written as DNA, the CDR3 is TGTGCCAGCAGCTTGGTCACAGGGGGGAACACTGAAGCTTTCTTT.

The chain recombines TRBV7-9 with TRBJ1-6; the D gene is possibly TRBD1 (5 bases). CDR3 size: 15 residues. Looked up from germline, CDR1 is SEHNR and CDR2 is FQNEAQ (reference sequence). Trimming took 1 base from V and 7 from J, leaving 11 bases between them. CDR3 bases: TGTGCCAGCAGCTTAGAAACAGGAAACAATTCACCCCTCCACTTT. It specifies CASSLETGNNSPLHF.

The V call is TRBV5-4, the J call TRBJ2-6, with D possibly TRBD2 on 5 matching bases. The germline V gene has CDR1 SGHNT and CDR2 YYREEE (reference sequence). The V end lost 4 bases, the J end lost 0 bases, and 20 bases lay between the germline ends. The CDR3 is 19 residues long. The chain's CDR3 is CASSRTYSLRTSGANVLTF. CDR3 nucleotide sequence: TGTGCCAGCAGCCGGACTTACTCCTTGAGGACCTCTGGGGCCAACGTCCTGACTTTC.